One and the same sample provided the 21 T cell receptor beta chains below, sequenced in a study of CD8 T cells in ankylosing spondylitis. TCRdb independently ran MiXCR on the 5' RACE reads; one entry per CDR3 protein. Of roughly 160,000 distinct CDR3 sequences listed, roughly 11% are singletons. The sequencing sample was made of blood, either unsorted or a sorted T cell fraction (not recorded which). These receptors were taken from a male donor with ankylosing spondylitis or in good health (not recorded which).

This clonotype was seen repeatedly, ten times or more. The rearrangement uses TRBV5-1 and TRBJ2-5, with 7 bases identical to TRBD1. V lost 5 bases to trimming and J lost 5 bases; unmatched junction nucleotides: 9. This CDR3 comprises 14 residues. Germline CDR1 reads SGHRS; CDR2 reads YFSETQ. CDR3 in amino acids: CASRYVGGEETQYF. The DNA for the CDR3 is TGCGCCAGCAGATATGTAGGGGGCGAGGAGACCCAGTACTTC.

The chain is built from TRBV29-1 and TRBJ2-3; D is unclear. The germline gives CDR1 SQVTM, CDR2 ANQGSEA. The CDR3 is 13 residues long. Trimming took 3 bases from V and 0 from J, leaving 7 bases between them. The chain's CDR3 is CSVDSSSTDTQYF. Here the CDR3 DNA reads TGCAGCGTTGATAGCTCTAGCACAGATACGCAGTATTTT.

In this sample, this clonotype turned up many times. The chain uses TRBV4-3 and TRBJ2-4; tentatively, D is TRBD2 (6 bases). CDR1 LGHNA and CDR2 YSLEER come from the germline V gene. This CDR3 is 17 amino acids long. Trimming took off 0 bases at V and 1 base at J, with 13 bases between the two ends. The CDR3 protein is CASSQDFTRGAKNIQYF. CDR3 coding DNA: TGCGCCAGCAGCCAAGATTTCACTCGGGGGGCCAAAAACATTCAGTACTTC.

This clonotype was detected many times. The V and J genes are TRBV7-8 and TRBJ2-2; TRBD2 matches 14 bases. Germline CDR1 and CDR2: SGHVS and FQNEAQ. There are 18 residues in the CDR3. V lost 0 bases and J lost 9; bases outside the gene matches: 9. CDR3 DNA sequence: TGTGCCAGCAGCTTAGCCGCGCGACTAGCGGGAGGGCCAAGGGAGCTGTTTTTT. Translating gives CASSLAARLAGGPRELFF.

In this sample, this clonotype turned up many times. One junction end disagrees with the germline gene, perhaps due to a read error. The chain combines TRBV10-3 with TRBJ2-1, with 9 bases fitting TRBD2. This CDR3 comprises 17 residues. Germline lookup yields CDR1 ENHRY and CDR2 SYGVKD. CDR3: CSVKGEVGGRASNEQFF. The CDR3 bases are TGCAGCGTCAAAGGTGAGGTAGGCGGGAGGGCCAGCAATGAGCAGTTCTTC.

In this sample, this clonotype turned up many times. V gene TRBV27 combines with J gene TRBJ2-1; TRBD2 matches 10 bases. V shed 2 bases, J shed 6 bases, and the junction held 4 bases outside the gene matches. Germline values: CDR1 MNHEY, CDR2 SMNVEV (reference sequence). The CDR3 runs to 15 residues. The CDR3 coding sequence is TGTGCCAGCAGTTTAGTAACTAGCGGGATCAATGAGCAGTTCTTC. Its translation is CASSLVTSGINEQFF.

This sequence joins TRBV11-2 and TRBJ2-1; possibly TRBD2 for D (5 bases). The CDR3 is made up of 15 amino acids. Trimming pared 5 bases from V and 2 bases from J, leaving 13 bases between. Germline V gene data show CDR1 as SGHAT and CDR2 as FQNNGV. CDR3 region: CASSPRNSAYNEQFF. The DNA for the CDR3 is TGTGCCAGCAGCCCACGTAATAGCGCCTACAATGAGCAGTTCTTC.

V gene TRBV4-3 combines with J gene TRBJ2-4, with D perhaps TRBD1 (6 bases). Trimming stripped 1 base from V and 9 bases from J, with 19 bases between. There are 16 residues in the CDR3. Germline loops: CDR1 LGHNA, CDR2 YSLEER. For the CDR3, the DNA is TGCGCCAGCAGCCAAGCTCTACAGGGTGCAGGAGGCATTCAGTACTTC. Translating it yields CASSQALQGAGGIQYF.

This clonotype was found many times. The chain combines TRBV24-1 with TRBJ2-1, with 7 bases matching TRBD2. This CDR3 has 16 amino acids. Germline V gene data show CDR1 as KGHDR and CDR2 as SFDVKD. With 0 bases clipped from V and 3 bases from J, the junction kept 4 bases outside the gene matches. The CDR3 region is CATSDLPGGLYNEQFF. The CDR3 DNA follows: TGTGCCACCAGTGATTTGCCGGGGGGACTCTACAATGAGCAGTTCTTC.

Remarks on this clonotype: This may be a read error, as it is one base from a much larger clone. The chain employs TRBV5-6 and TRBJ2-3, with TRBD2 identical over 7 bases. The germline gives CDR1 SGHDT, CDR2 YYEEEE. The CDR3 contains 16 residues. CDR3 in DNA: TGTGCCAGCAGCTTGGTCGCGCGGGAGAGTACGGATACGCAGAATTTT. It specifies CASSLVARESTDTQNF. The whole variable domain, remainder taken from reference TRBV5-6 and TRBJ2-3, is DAGVTQSPTHLIKTRGQQVTLRCSPKSGHDTVSWYQQALGQGPQFIFQYYEEEERQRGNFPDRFSGHQFPNYSSELNVNALLLGDSALYLCASSLVARESTDTQNFGPGTRLTVL.

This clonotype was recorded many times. Here the CDR3 reads CSVEWGNTIYF. As DNA, the CDR3 is TGCAGCGTTGAATGGGGAAACACCATATATTTT. This rearrangement joins TRBV29-1 to TRBJ1-3; D ambiguous. Germline V gene lookup returns CDR1 SQVTM and CDR2 ANQGSEA. The CDR3 sequence is 11 residues long. V was clipped by 2 bases and J by 4 bases, with 3 bases between them.

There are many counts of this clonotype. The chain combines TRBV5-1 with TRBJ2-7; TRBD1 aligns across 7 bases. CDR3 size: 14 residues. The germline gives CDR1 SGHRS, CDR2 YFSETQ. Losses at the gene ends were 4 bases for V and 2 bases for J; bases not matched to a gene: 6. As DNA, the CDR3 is TGCGCCAGCAGCCTGACAGGGTCTCCCTACGAGCAGTACTTC. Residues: CASSLTGSPYEQYF.

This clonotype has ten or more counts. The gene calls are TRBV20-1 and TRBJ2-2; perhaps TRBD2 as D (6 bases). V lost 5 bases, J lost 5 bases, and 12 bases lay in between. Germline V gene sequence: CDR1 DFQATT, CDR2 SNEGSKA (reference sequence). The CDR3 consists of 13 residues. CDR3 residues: CSARDLRTGELFF. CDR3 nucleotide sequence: TGCAGTGCTCGGGACTTACGTACCGGGGAGCTGTTTTTT.

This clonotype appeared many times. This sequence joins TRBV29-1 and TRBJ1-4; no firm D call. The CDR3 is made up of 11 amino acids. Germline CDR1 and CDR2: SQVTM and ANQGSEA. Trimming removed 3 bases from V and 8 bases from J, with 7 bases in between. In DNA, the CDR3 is TGCAGCGTTGACACTGGGGAAAAACTGTTTTTT. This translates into CSVDTGEKLFF.

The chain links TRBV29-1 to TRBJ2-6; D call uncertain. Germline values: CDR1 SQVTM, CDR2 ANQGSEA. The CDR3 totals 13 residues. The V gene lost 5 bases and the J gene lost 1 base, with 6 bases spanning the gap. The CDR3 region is CSVTLSGANVLTF. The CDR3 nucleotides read TGCAGCGTTACATTGTCTGGGGCCAACGTCCTGACTTTC.

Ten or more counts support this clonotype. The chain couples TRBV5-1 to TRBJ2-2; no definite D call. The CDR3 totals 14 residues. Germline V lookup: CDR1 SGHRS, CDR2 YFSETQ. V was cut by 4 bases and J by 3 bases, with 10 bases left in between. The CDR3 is CASSPFGHTGELFF. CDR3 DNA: TGCGCCAGCAGCCCGTTCGGGCACACCGGGGAGCTGTTTTTT.

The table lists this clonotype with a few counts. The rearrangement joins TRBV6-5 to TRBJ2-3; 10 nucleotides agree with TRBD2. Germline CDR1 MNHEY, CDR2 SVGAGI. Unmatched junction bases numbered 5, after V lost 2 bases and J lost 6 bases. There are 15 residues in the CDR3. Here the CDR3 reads CASSYGASGGDTQYF. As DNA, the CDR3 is TGTGCCAGCAGTTACGGGGCTAGCGGGGGTGATACGCAGTATTTT.

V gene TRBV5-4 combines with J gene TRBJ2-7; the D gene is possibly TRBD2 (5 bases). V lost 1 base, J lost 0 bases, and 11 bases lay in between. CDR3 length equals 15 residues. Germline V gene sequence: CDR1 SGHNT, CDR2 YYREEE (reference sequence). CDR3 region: CASSLRRVSSYEQYF. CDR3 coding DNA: TGTGCCAGCAGCTTGAGGCGGGTGAGCTCCTACGAGCAGTACTTC.

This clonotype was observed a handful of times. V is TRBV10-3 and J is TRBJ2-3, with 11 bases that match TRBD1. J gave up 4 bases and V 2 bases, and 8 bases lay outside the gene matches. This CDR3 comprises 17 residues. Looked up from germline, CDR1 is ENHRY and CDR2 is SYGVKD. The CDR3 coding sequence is TGTGCCATCAGTGAGGAGGGCCGGGACAGGGGGGCAGATACGCAGTATTTT. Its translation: CAISEEGRDRGADTQYF.

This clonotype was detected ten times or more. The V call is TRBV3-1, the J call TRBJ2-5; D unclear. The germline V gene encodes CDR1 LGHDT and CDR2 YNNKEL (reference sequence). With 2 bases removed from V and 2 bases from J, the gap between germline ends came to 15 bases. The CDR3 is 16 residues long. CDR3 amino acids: CASSQHPARGQETQYF. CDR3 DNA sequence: TGTGCCAGCAGCCAACACCCGGCACGCGGTCAAGAGACCCAGTACTTC.

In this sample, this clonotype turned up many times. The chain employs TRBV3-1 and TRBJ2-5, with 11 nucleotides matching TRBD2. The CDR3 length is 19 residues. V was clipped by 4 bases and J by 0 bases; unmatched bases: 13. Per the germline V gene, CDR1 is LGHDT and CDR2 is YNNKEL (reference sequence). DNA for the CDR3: TGTGCCAGCAGCCTTCTGGGACTAGCGGAACCTACTTACCAAGAGACCCAGTACTTC. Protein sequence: CASSLLGLAEPTYQETQYF.